The 5 T cell receptor beta chains below were found in one sample sequenced in a study of control samples from healthy donors and cancer patients. Libraries were prepared by immunoSEQ multiplex PCR; TCRdb keeps only in-frame clonotypes and omits some of them. The data contain roughly 120,000 clones, about 95% of them singletons. Sequencing was performed on blood. The receptors here all came from a man younger than 45 in good health.

This chain joins TRBV27 and TRBJ1-1; D possibly corresponds to TRBD1 (5 bases). From germline, CDR1 is MNHEY and CDR2 SMNVEV (reference sequence). Trimming cost V 5 bases and J 3 bases, with 16 bases left between them. The CDR3 has 15 residues. CDR3 DNA: TGTGCCAGCAGTCCCAAGGGACGGGTGGACACTGAAGCTTTCTTT. This gives the protein CASSPKGRVDTEAFF.

The V and J genes are TRBV4-1 and TRBJ2-1; no definite D call. This CDR3 has 15 residues. V lost 4 bases and J 2 bases, leaving 12 bases between the germline ends. Germline lookup yields CDR1 MGHRA and CDR2 YSYEKL. CDR3 protein: CASSRSIAPYNEQFF. The CDR3 nucleotides are TGCGCCAGCAGCCGGAGTATTGCCCCCTACAATGAGCAGTTCTTC.

V is TRBV7-2 and J is TRBJ1-1; D is undetermined. CDR1 and CDR2 from the germline V gene are SGHTA and FQGNSA. CDR3 length equals 14 residues. V shed 1 base and J shed 3 bases, with 9 bases lying between them. In DNA, the CDR3 is TGTGCCAGCAGCTTAGATCCGGGGTACACTGAAGCTTTCTTT. This gives the protein CASSLDPGYTEAFF.

The chain recombines TRBV7-9 with TRBJ2-2; TRBD2 agrees at 10 bases. The CDR3 covers 15 residues. Germline V CDR1 and CDR2: SEHNR, FQNEAQ (reference sequence). J lost 6 bases, V lost 2 bases, and 3 bases had no gene match. CDR3 coding DNA: TGTGCCAGCAGCTTACTAGCGGGGGCCCCCGGGGAGCTGTTTTTT. Encoded protein: CASSLLAGAPGELFF. The full variable domain, rest sourced from reference TRBV7-9 and TRBJ2-2, is DTGVSQNPRHKITKRGQNVTFRCDPISEHNRLYWYRQTLGQGPEFLTYFQNEAQLEKSRLLSDRFSAERPKGSFSTLEIQRTEQGDSAMYLCASSLLAGAPGELFFGEGSRLTVL.

The V gene is TRBV5-6, the J gene TRBJ2-3, with 13 positions matching TRBD2. The CDR3 length is 14 residues. CDR1 SGHDT and CDR2 YYEEEE come from the germline V gene. V dropped 4 bases and J dropped 4; count of bases not matched to a gene: 0. CDR3 DNA: TGTGCCAGCAGCACTAGCGGGGGGGCAGATACGCAGTATTTT. It translates to CASSTSGGADTQYF. The variable domain in full, with the rest retrieved from reference TRBV5-6 and TRBJ2-3, is DAGVTQSPTHLIKTRGQQVTLRCSPKSGHDTVSWYQQALGQGPQFIFQYYEEEERQRGNFPDRFSGHQFPNYSSELNVNALLLGDSALYLCASSTSGGADTQYFGPGTRLTVL.